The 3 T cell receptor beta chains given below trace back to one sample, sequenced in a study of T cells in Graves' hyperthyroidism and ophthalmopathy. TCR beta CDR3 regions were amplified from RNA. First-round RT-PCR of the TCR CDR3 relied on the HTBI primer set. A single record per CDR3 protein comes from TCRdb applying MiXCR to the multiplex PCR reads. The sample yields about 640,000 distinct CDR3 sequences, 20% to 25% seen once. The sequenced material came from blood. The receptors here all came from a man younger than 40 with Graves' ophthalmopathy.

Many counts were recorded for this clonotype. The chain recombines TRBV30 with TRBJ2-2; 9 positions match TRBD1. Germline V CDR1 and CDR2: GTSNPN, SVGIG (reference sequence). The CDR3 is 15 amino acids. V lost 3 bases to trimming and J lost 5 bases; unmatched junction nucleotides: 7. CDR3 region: CAWSFRDRVTGELFF. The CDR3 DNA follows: TGTGCCTGGAGCTTCCGGGACAGGGTAACCGGGGAGCTGTTTTTT.

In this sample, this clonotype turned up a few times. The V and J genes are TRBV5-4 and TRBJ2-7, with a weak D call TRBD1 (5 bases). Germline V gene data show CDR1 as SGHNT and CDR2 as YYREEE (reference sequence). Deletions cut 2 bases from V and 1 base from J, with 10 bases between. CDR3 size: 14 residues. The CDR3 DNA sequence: TGTGCCAGCAGCTTTGGACATCATTCCTACGAGCAGTACTTC. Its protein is CASSFGHHSYEQYF. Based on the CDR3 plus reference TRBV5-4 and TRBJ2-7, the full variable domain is ETGVTQSPTHLIKTRGQQVTLRCSSQSGHNTVSWYQQALGQGPQFIFQYYREEENGRGNFPPRFSGLQFPNYSSELNVNALELDDSALYLCASSFGHHSYEQYFGPGTRLTVT.

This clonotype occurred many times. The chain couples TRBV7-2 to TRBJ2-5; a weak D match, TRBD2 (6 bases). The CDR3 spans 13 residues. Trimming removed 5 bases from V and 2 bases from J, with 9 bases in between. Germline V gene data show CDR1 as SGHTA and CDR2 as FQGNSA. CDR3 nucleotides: TGTGCCAGCAGCGTCGGGACTCAAGAGACCCAGTACTTC. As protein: CASSVGTQETQYF.